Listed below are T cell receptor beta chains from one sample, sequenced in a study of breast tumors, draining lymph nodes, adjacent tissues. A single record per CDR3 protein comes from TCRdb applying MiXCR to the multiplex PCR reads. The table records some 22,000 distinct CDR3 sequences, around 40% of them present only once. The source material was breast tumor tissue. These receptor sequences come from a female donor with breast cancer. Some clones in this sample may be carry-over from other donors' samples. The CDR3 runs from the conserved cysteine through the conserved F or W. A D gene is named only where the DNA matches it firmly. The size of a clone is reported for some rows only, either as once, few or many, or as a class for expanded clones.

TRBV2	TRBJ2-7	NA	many	TGTGCCAGCAGCGAGCGCCGGAGTCAAAGCTCCTACGAGCAGTACTTC	CASSERRSQSSYEQYF
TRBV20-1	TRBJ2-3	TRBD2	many	TGCAGTGCTAGATCTAGCGGGGCCAGGACAGATACGCAGTATTTT	CSARSSGARTDTQYF
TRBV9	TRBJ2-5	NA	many	TGTGCCAGCAGCGTAGGGCCTGTCCTACACCAAGAGACCCAGTACTTC	CASSVGPVLHQETQYF
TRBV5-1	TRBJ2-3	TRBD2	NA	TGCGCCAGCAGCTTGGGGGGGGGGGAGACAGATACGCAGTATTTT	CASSLGGGETDTQYF
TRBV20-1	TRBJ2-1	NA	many	TGCAGTGCTAGAGAGCACAATGAGCAGTTCTTC	CSAREHNEQFF
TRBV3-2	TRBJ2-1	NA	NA	TGTGCCAGCAGCCAACCTAAAGGTGGTAGCGGGAGAACTGAGCAGTTCTTC	CASSQPKGGSGRTEQFF
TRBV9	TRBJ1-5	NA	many	TGTGCCAGCAGCGTTGGGGGGATCAATCAGCCCCAGCATTTT	CASSVGGINQPQHF
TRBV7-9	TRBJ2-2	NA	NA	TGCGCCAGCAGCTTGCGGGGCATCGCGGAGCGGTTTTTT	CASSLRGIAERFF
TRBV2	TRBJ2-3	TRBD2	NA	TGTGCCAGCAGTGAGGGGCTGGCGGGGGACACAGATACGCAGTATTTT	CASSEGLAGDTDTQYF
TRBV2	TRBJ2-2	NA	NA	TGTGCCACGACTTACACTCACGGGGGCACCGGGGAGCTGTTTTTT	CATTYTHGGTGELFF
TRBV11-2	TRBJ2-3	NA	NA	TGTGCCAGCAGTGGGGGACCTGGGGGGCAGTATTTT	CASSGGPGGQYF
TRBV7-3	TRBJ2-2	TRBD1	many	TGTGCCAGCAGCGGAACAGGGGGCTACACCGGGGAGCTGTTTTTT	CASSGTGGYTGELFF
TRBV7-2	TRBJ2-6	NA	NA	TGTGCCAGCAGCTTGTCCACACCTGGGGACAACGTCCTGACTTTC	CASSLSTPGDNVLTF
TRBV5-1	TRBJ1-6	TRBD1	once	TGCGCCAGCAGCTCCAGACAGGGGCCGAATTCACCCCTCCACTTT	CASSSRQGPNSPLHF
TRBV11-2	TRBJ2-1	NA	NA	TGTGCCAGCAGCCCAACAACAGGGAAAGTTCGGAATGAGCAGTTCTTC	CASSPTTGKVRNEQFF
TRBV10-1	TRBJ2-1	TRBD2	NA	TGCGCCAGCAGTGGGACTAGCGGGAGCGATGAGCAGTTCTTC	CASSGTSGSDEQFF
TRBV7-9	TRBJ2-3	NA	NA	TGTGCCAGCAGCTTAGGAGAAGGGGGGGATACGCAGTATTTT	CASSLGEGGDTQYF
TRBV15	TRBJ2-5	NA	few	TGTGCCACCAGCAGAGTTAGGGCCAGCCAAGAGACCCAGTACTTC	CATSRVRASQETQYF
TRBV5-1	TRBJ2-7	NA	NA	TGCGCCAGCAGCTTGGGTTGGGCTCAGAGAGCCTACGAGCAGTACTTC	CASSLGWAQRAYEQYF
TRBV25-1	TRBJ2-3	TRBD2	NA	TGTGCCAGCAGTGACGGTAGCGGGGTAAGCACAGATACGCAGTATTTT	CASSDGSGVSTDTQYF
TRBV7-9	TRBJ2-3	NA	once	TGTGCCAGCAGCCTGAGCGGCAGCACAGATACGCAGTATTTT	CASSLSGSTDTQYF
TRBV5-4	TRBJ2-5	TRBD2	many	TGTGCCAGCAACGGCGGGAGGGGGGAGACCCAGTACTTC	CASNGGRGETQYF
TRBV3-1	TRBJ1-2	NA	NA	TGTGCCAGCAGCCATTTTCGGCTCCAAGGGGCTTATGGCTACACCTTC	CASSHFRLQGAYGYTF
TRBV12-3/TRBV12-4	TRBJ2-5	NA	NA	TGTGCCAGCAGTTTGGGCGTGGGAGTGGGGCGGGAGACCCAGTACTTC	CASSLGVGVGRETQYF
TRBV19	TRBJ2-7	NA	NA	TGTGCCAGTAGTATAGAGGGAGGCCCCTACGAGCAGTACTTC	CASSIEGGPYEQYF
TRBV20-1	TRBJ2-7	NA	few	TGCAGTGCCGAGTCTCACTCGGACCACCCCTACGAGCAGTACTTC	CSAESHSDHPYEQYF
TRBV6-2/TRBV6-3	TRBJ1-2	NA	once	TGTGCCAGCAGCCTGACAGCGGATGGCTACACCTTC	CASSLTADGYTF
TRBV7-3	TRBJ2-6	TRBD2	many	TGTGCCAGCAGCTTAGGGGGCGGGGGGTCTGGGGCCAACCTCCTGACTTTC	CASSLGGGGSGANLLTF
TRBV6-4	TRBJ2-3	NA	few	TGTGCCAGCAGTACCGGCCCCGAGGGGGATACGCAGTATTTT	CASSTGPEGDTQYF
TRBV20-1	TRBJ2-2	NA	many	TGCAGTGGCCAGACAGAGAACACCGGGGAGCTGTTTTTT	CSGQTENTGELFF
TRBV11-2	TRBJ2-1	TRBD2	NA	TGTGCCAGCAGCCAAGGACTAGCGGGATACAATGAGCAGTTCTTC	CASSQGLAGYNEQFF
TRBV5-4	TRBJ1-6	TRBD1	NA	TGTGCCAGCAGCTCGGAACAGGGGTCGTCCTCACCCCTCCACTTT	CASSSEQGSSSPLHF
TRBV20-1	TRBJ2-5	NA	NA	TGCAGTGCTCCCCGGATCCTAGCTCCAACCGGTGTGAGCCAGTACTTC	CSAPRILAPTGVSQYF
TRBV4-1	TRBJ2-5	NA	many	TGCGCCAGCAGCCAAGGGGTCGGGCAGTCACAAGAGACCCAGTACTTC	CASSQGVGQSQETQYF
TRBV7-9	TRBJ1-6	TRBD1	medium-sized	TGTGCCAGCAGCTCAAAACAGGGGGCGGGTAATTCACCCCTCCACTTT	CASSSKQGAGNSPLHF
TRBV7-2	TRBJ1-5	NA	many	TGTGCCAGCAGCCAGGTCGGCACTTCCAATCAGCCCCAGCATTTT	CASSQVGTSNQPQHF
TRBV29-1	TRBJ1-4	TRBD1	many	TGCAGCGTTGAACGGACAGGGGATGAAAAACTGTTTTTT	CSVERTGDEKLFF
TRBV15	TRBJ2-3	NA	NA	TGTGCCACCAGCAGAGTTAGAAGCGGCACAGATACGCAGTATTTT	CATSRVRSGTDTQYF
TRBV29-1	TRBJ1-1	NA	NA	TGCAGCGTTAAATCGAGGGGGGGACGGGAGGTGGAAGCTTTCTTT	CSVKSRGGREVEAFF
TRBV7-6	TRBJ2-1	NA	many	TGTGCCAGCAGCTCCCCGTATACTGCAGTCCCGACTGAGCAGTTCTTC	CASSSPYTAVPTEQFF
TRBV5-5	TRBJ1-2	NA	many	TGTGCCAGCAGCTTGGAGTTTTCTAACTATGGCTACACCTTC	CASSLEFSNYGYTF
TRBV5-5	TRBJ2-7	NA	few	TGTGCCAGCAGCTTGGTCCCAGCCTGGTTCTACGAGCAGTACTTC	CASSLVPAWFYEQYF
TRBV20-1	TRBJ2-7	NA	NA	TGCAGTGCTAGAACATCAGGCGAGCAGTACTTC	CSARTSGEQYF
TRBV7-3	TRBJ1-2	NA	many	TGTGCCAGCAGCTCCACCGGACAGACTAACTATGGCTACCCCTTC	CASSSTGQTNYGYPF
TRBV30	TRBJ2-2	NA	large	TGTGCCTTAAGGGGATATGCCTCGAGTGGGAACACCGGGGAGCTGTTTTTT	CALRGYASSGNTGELFF
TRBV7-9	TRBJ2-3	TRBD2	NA	TGTGCCAGCAGCTCCACTAGCGTACCCTCAGATACGCAGTATTTT	CASSSTSVPSDTQYF
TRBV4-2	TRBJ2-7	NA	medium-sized	TGTGCCAGCAGCCAAGAACCCCAGGGGTGGTGGTATGGGTACGAGCAGTACTTC	CASSQEPQGWWYGYEQYF
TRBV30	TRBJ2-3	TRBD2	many	TGTGCGTTTACTCGGACTAGCGGGACAGATACGCAGTATTTT	CAFTRTSGTDTQYF
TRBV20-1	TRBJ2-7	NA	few	TGCAGTGCTAGGGCGGGGTGGGGGCAAGAGCAGTACTTC	CSARAGWGQEQYF
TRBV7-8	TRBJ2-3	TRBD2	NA	TGTGCCAGCATAGGACTAGCGGGAGTTAAAGATACGCAGTATTTT	CASIGLAGVKDTQYF
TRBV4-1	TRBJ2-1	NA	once	TGCGCCAGCAGCCAAGGGGGTTTCAAAAGCAATGAGCAGTTCTTC	CASSQGGFKSNEQFF
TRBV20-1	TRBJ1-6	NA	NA	TGCAGTGCTGCTAGCTCCTATAATTCACCCCTCCACTTT	CSAASSYNSPLHF
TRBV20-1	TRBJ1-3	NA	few	TGCAGTGCTAGATCCAGGGTGTCTGGAAACACCATATATTTT	CSARSRVSGNTIYF
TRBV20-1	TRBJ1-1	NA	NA	TGCAGTGCTAGAGACGGGGTGGGGGACACGGTGGTCTTT	CSARDGVGDTVVF
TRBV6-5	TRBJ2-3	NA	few	TGTGCCAGCAGTCCCAACGAGGAACATACGCAGTATTTT	CASSPNEEHTQYF